This paragraph reports one T cell receptor (beta chain). Its antigen is unknown. UMI-labeled 5' RACE TRB cDNA libraries were prepared from the cells. Reprocessing the 5' RACE reads, TCRdb reports a single entry for every CDR3 protein and omits DNA. The table lists approximately 66,000 distinct CDR3 sequences, with about 1.5% in the top ten. CDR1 and CDR2 from the germline V gene are LGHNA and YSLEER. The CDR3 length is 14 residues. This specimen belongs to a study of CXCR3-negative and CXCR3-positive naive CD8 T cells. Overall study results and limits: More hydrophobic TRB CDR3s were found in CXCR3-positive naive cells than in CXCR3-negative naive cells. Unlike memory cells, which differed, naive CXCR3-negative and CXCR3-positive cells had similar TRBV-TRBJ usage.

The chain joins TRBV4-3 to TRBJ2-7; TCRdb picks TRBD1, but there is no DNA to check that call. The sequence derives from a human donor in good health. Some clones in this sample may be carry-over from other donors' samples. Material: naive CXCR3- CD8+ T cells from blood. Subset reported: CD45RO-CCR7+CD27+CD95- naive CD8+ T cells lacking CXCR3 (TNR3-). This CDR3 is CASSQDRGLYEQYF.